This section outlines one TCR beta chain sequence together with its context. Its target is not known. Some clones are missing from TCRdb's copy, which holds only in-frame ones; the method was immunoSEQ multiplex PCR. The sample holds under 600,000 clones, 70% to 90% seen once. Treatment reported: around 19 received Ad26.COV2.S at low or high dose, single or two shots; roughly five received placebo; per-sample allocation not given. Sampling occurred on day 63 after the first vaccine or placebo injection. CDR3 length: 15 amino acids. V lost 7 bases and J lost 4; bases outside the gene matches: 9. The germline V gene has CDR1 MNHNY and CDR2 SVGAGI (reference sequence). This entry comes from a study of Ad26.COV2.S vaccination and SARS-CoV-2 variants. Study details: The donor was enrolled in the Ad26.COV2.S arm of the COV1001 trial. By the intramuscular route, Ad26.COV2.S was given once, or twice 56 days apart. Whole-study findings and limits: People given the vaccine had a wider spike-specific TCR breadth than placebo recipients did. The TCR-based breadth and depth measures might underestimate overall T cell responses.

The sequence came from a person aged 18-60 years who received the Ad26.COV2.S COVID-19 vaccine or a placebo. This chain links TRBV6-6 with TRBJ1-5, with 8 positions matching TRBD1. The sequenced sample was peripheral blood, obtained in a trial of Ad26.COV2.S vaccine versus placebo. In DNA, the CDR3 is TGTGCCAGCAAGTTCGGACAGGGCGAAAATCAGCCCCAGCATTTT. Protein: CASKFGQGENQPQHF.